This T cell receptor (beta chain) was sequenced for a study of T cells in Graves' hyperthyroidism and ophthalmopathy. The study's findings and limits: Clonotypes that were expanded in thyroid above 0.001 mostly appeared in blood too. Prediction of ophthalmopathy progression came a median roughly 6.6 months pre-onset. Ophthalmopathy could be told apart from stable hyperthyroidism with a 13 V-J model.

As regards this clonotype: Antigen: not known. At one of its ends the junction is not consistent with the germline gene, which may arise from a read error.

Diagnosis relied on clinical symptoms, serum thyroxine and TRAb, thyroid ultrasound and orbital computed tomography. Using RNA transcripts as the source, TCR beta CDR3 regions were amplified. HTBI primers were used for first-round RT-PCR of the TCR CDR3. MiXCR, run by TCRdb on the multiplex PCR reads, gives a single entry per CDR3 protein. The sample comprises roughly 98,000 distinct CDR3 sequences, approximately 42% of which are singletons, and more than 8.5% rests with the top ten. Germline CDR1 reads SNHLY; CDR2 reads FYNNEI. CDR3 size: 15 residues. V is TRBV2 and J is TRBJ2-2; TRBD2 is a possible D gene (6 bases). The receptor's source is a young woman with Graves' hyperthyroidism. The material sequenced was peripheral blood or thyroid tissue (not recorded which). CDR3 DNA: TGTGCCAGCAAGGAAACGGAGGAGGGGACCGGGGAGCTGTCTTTT. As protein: CASKETEEGTGELSF.